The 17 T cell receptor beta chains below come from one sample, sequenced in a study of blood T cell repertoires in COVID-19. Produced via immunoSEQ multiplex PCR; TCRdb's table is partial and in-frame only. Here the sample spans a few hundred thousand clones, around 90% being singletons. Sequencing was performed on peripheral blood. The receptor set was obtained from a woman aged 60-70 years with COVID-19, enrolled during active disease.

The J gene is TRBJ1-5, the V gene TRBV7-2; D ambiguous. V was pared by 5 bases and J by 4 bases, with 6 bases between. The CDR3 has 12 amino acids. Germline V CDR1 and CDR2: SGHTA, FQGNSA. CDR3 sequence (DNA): TGTGCCAGCAGCCCTCCTAATCAGCCCCAGCATTTT. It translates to CASSPPNQPQHF.

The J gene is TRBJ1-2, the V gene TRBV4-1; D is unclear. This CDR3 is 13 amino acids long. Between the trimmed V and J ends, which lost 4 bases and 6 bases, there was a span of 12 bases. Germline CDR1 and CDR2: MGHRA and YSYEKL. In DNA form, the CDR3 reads TGCGCCAGCAGCCCTGCGTCGACAAATGGCTACACCTTC. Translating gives CASSPASTNGYTF.

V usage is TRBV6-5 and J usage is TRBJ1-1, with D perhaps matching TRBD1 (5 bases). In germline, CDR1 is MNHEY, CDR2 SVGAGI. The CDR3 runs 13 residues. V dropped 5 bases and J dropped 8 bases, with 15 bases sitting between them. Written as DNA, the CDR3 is TGTGCCAGCAGTATGGGGACTAACGGCGAAGCTTTCTTT. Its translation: CASSMGTNGEAFF.

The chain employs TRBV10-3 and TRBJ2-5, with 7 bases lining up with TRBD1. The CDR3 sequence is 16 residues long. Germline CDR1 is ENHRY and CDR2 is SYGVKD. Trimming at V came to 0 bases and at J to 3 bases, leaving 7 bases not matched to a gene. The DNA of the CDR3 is TGTGCCATCAGTGAGTCGATTGGGACAGAAAAAGAGACCCAGTACTTC. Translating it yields CAISESIGTEKETQYF.

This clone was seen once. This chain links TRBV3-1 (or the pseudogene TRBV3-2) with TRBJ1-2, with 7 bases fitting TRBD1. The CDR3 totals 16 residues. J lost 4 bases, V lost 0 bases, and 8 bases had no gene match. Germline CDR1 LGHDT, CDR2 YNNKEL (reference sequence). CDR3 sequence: CASSQDLTGVGYGYTF. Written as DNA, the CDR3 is TGTGCCAGCAGCCAAGATTTAACAGGGGTGGGCTATGGCTACACCTTC.

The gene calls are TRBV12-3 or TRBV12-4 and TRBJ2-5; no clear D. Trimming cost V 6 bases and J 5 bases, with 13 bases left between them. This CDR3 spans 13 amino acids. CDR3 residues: CASRRERLETQYF. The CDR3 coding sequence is TGTGCCAGCAGGCGCGAACGTTTGGAGACCCAGTACTTC.

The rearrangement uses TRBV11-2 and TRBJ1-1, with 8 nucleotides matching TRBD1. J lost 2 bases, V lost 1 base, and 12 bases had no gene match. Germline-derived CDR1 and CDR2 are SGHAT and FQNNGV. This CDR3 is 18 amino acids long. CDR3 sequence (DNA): TGTGCCAGCAGCTTAGGGCCCCGGCGCAGGGGGCTAAACACTGAAGCTTTCTTT. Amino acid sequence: CASSLGPRRRGLNTEAFF.

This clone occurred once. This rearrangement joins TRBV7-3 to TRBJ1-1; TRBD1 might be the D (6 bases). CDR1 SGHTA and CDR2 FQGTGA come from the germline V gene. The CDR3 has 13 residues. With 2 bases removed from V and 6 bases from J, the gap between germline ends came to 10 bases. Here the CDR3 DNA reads TGTGCCAGCAGCTTATTACAGGGTGCTGAAGCTTTCTTT. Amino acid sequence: CASSLLQGAEAFF.

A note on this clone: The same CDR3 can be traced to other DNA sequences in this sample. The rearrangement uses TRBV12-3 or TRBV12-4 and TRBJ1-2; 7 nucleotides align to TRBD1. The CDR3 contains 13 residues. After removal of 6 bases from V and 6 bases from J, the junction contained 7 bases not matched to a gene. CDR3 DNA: TGTGCCAGCAGCCGGAGACAGGGAGATGGCTACACCTTC. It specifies CASSRRQGDGYTF.

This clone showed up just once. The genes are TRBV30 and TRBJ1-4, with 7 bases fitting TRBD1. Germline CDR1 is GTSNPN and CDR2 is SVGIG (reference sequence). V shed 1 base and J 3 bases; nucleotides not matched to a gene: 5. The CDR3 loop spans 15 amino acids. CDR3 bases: TGTGCCTGGAGTGGACAGGGCACGGCTAATGAAAAACTGTTTTTT. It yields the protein CAWSGQGTANEKLFF.

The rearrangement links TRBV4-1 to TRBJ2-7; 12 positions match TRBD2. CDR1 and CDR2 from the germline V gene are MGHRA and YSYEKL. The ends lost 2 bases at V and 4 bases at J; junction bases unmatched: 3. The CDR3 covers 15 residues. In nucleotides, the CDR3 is TGCGCCAGCAGCCAACCAACTAGCGGGAGGTACGAGCAGTACTTC. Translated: CASSQPTSGRYEQYF.

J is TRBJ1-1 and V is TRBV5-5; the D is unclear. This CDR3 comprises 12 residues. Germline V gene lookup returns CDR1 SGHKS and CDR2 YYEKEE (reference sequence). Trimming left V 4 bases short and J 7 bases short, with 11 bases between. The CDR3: CASSPWAIEAFF. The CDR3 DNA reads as TGTGCCAGCAGCCCATGGGCCATTGAAGCTTTCTTT. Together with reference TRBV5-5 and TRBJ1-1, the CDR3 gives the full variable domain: DAGVTQSPTHLIKTRGQQVTLRCSPISGHKSVSWYQQVLGQGPQFIFQYYEKEERGRGNFPDRFSARQFPNYSSELNVNALLLGDSALYLCASSPWAIEAFFGQGTRLTVV.

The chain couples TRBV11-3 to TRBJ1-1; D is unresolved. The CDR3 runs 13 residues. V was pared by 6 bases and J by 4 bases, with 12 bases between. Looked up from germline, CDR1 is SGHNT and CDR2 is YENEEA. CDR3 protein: CASRPFEGTEAFF. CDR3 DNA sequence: TGTGCCAGCAGGCCCTTCGAGGGCACTGAAGCTTTCTTT.

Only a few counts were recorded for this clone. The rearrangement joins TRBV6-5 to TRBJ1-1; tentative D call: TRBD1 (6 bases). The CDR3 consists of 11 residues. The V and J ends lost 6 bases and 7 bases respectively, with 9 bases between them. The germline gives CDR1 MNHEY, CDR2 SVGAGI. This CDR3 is CASSKGVEAFF. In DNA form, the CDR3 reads TGTGCCAGCAGCAAGGGGGTTGAAGCTTTCTTT.

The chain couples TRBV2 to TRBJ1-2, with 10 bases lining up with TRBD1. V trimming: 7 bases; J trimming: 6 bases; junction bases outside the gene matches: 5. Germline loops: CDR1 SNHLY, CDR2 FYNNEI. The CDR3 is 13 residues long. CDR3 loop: CASTLTGGNGYTF. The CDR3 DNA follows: TGTGCCAGCACCCTGACAGGGGGCAATGGCTACACCTTC.

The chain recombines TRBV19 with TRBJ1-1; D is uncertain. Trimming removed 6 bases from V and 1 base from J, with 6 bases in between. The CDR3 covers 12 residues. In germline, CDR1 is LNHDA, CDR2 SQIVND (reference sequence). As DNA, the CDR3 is TGTGCCAGTAGGGACTCGAACACTGAAGCTTTCTTT. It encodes CASRDSNTEAFF.

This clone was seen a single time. CDR3 nucleotide sequence: TGCGCCAGCAGCGACGGTTCTCTAGCAAACAATGAGCAGTTCTTC. Translating it yields CASSDGSLANNEQFF. The chain is built from TRBV5-1 and TRBJ2-1; TRBD2 might be the D (5 bases). CDR1 is SGHRS and CDR2 is YFSETQ in the germline V gene. This CDR3 spans 15 amino acids. V was shortened by 4 bases and J by 5 bases, with 16 bases between the two germline ends.